This T cell receptor (beta chain) appears in the sequencing data of a study of blood T cell repertoires in COVID-19. The method was immunoSEQ multiplex PCR; TCRdb's version includes in-frame clones alone and lacks a portion of them. The table includes 150,000 to 200,000 clones, 80% to 90% detected once. The CDR3 consists of 12 residues. Germline V gene lookup returns CDR1 SNHLY and CDR2 FYNNEI. Trimming stripped 3 bases from V and 5 bases from J, with 5 bases between. The genes are TRBV2 and TRBJ1-3; no clear D gene. The specimen was peripheral blood. This clonotype was obtained from a man between 60 and 75 years old with acute or convalescent COVID-19. This chain's CDR3 is CASSEGRNTIYF. The CDR3 DNA sequence: TGTGCCAGCAGTGAGGGCCGAAACACCATATATTTT.